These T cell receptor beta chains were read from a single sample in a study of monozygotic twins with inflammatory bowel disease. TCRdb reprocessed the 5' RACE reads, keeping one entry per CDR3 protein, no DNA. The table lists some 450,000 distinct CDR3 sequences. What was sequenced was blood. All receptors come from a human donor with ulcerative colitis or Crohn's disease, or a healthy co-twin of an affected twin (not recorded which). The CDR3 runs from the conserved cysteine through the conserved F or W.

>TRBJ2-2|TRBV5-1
CASSFVAGTGTGELFF
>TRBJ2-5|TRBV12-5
CASGDGLAGQETQYF
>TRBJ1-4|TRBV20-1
CSAPIRGGPGKLFF
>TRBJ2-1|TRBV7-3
CASSLTIPLAASSYNEQFF
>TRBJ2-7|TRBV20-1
CSASWDGQSYEQYF
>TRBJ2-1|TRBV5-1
CASSLGARGGTNEQFF
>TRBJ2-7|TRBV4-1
CASSQASGRRYEQYF
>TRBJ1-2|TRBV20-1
CSARDTSSASGYGYTF
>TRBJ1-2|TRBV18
CASSPNFESNYGYTF
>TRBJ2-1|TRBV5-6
CASSGGSGPYNEQFF
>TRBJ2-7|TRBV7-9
CASSLEGRPGDEQYF
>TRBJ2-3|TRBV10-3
CAMASGGRKSTDTQYF
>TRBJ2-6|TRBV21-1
CASSTDDGTIGPGANVLTF
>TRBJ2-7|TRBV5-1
CASSPGTGRSYEQYF
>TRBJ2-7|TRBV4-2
CASSHGLASSYEQYF
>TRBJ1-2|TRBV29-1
CSVVGQGEYGYTF
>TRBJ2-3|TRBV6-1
CASSLGTTLTDTQYF
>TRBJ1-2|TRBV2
CASSLREAQGYTF
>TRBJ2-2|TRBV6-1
CASSLTGGGDTGELFF
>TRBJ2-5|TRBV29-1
CSVDGTSGSETQYF
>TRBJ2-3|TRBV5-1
CASSFPRGDTQYF
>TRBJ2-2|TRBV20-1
CSASETLVVGELFF
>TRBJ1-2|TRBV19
CASSDGGGYTF
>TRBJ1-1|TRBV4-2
CASSHPDRGLGTEAFF
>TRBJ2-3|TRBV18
CASSPRDLSTDTQYF
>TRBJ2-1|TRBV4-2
CASSQDKGGNYNEQFF
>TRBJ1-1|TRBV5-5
CASSLIGTGLNTEAFF
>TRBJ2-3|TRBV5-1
CASSLGTSGRKDTQYF
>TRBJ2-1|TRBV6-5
CASSYNKDAFNEQFF
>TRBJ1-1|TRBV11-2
CASSLEAREYTEAFF
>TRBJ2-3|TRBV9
CASSALQGNTDTQYF
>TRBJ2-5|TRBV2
CDSSRQTGTQYF
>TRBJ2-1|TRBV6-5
CASRAGNEQFF
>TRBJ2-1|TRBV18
CASSPYREINEQFF
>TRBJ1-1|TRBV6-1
CASSVGRGRTEAFF
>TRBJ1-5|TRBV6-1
CASKITSNQPQHF
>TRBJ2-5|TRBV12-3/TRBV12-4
CASGPGGREETQYF
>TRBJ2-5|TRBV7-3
CASSLQGQPSGETQYF
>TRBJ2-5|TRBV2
CASTRVVQNEETQYF
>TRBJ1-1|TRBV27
CASSSTGLRSEAFF
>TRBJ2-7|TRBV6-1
CASSEAARGTYEQYF
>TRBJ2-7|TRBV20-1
CSSGRSNTYEQYF
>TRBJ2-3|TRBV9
CASSVGSADTQYF
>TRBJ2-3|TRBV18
CASSPPTTSGNTDTQHF
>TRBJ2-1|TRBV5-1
CASSLRTSGVGNEQFF
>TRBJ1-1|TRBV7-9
CASSPTEGARSTEAFF
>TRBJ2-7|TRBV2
CASSDPFYEQYF
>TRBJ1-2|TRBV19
CASSIGSVNYGYTF
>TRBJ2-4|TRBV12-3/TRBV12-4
CASSWGLTEVRQYF
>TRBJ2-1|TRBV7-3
CASSSTLATGSYNEQFF
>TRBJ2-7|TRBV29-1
CSVPATSGDVYEQYF
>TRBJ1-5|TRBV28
CASTPPDRGRGQPQHF
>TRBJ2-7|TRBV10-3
CAISRGDEYEQYF
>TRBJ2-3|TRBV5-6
CASSTRVGTDTQYF
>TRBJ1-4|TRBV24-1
CATTRTGEEIDEKLFF
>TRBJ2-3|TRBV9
CASSNPSTDTQYF
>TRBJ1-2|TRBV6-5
CASSYGDRSGYTF
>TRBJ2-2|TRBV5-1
CASSFRQTNTGELFF
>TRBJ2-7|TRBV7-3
CASSSVGAGEQYF